The 21 T cell receptor beta chains below come from one sample, sequenced in a study of T-cell memory formation after mild COVID-19. TCRdb re-called the 5' RACE reads through MiXCR, storing one row per CDR3 protein. The table lists 55,000 to 80,000 distinct CDR3 sequences, roughly 10% of them singletons. The sample taken for sequencing was PBMCs or a T cell subset sorted from them (not recorded which). The receptors shown here come from a man aged 18 to 30 who had mild COVID-19 (a few samples of this study predate the infection). Cell type and time point are not known.

This clonotype was seen ten or more times. V gene TRBV20-1 combines with J gene TRBJ1-2, with D possibly TRBD1 on 6 matching bases. This CDR3 has 14 residues. The ends were cut back, 5 bases at V and 4 bases at J, with 17 bases in the middle. Germline CDR1 reads DFQATT; CDR2 reads SNEGSKA (reference sequence). CDR3 region: CSAHRPGAGYGYTF. DNA of the CDR3: TGCAGTGCTCACCGGCCAGGGGCCGGCTATGGCTACACCTTC.

There are a few counts of this clonotype. This sequence joins TRBV12-3 or TRBV12-4 and TRBJ1-5; D call uncertain. The CDR3 spans 15 residues. V lost 3 bases, J lost 4 bases, and 13 bases lay in between. The CDR3 loop reads CASSFGVSRNQPQHF. Written as DNA, the CDR3 is TGTGCCAGCAGTTTCGGGGTCTCCCGAAATCAGCCCCAGCATTTT.

In its sample, this clonotype was seen many times. This chain joins TRBV6-1 and TRBJ2-3; 10 nucleotides match TRBD2. The CDR3 runs to 15 residues. In germline, CDR1 is MNHNS, CDR2 SASEGT. V lost 1 base and J lost 5; bases outside the gene matches: 3. CDR3 protein: CASSEGLAGVDTQYF. In DNA form, the CDR3 reads TGTGCCAGCAGTGAAGGGCTAGCGGGGGTAGATACGCAGTATTTT.

The V and J genes are TRBV10-3 and TRBJ2-3; 9 nucleotides agree with TRBD1. Germline CDR1 and CDR2: ENHRY and SYGVKD. The CDR3 has 14 residues. V shed 4 bases and J 6 bases; nucleotides not matched to a gene: 5. The CDR3 DNA is TGTGCCATCAGTGGGACAGGGGCGGAGGATACGCAGTATTTT. Protein sequence: CAISGTGAEDTQYF.

The genes are TRBV27 and TRBJ2-7; D gene ambiguous. The germline V and J ends were trimmed by 3 bases and 6 bases, with 12 bases remaining between them. The CDR3 is 13 residues long. Germline lookup yields CDR1 MNHEY and CDR2 SMNVEV (reference sequence). The CDR3 bases are TGTGCCAGCAGTTTCGAACAGATGGGCGAGCAGTACTTC. This encodes CASSFEQMGEQYF.

This clonotype was detected only a few times. The CDR3 DNA follows: TGTGCCAGCAGTTACTCCCCCGGAGGGGGGCGGGTCGAGACCCAGTACTTC. It encodes CASSYSPGGGRVETQYF. The chain joins TRBV6-5 to TRBJ2-5; TRBD1 or TRBD2 may be the D gene (6 bases each). The CDR3 extends over 17 amino acids. The germline CDR1 and CDR2 sequences are MNHEY and SVGAGI. V lost 0 bases and J 5 bases, leaving 19 bases between the germline ends.

Only a few counts were recorded for this clonotype. The J gene is TRBJ2-1, the V gene TRBV18, with D uncertain. CDR3 length equals 14 residues. Trimming shortened V by 0 bases and J by 5 bases, and 8 bases separated the two germline ends. CDR1 and CDR2 (germline): KGHSH, LQKENI. The CDR3 reads CASSPPVLHNEQFF. In nucleotides, the CDR3 is TGTGCCAGCTCACCACCGGTGCTCCACAATGAGCAGTTCTTC.

The chain recombines TRBV7-9 with TRBJ2-1, with D uncertain. This CDR3 spans 14 amino acids. V was pared by 2 bases and J by 5 bases, with 10 bases between. The germline V gene has CDR1 SEHNR and CDR2 FQNEAQ (reference sequence). CDR3 DNA sequence: TGTGCCAGCAGCTTATTTAACCTCAACAATGAGCAGTTCTTC. Its protein is CASSLFNLNNEQFF. Based on the CDR3 plus reference TRBV7-9 and TRBJ2-1, the full variable domain is DTGVSQNPRHKITKRGQNVTFRCDPISEHNRLYWYRQTLGQGPEFLTYFQNEAQLEKSRLLSDRFSAERPKGSFSTLEIQRTEQGDSAMYLCASSLFNLNNEQFFGPGTRLTVL.

This clonotype showed up just a few times. The V gene is TRBV5-6, the J gene TRBJ2-7, with D tentatively TRBD1 (6 bases). Germline V lookup: CDR1 SGHDT, CDR2 YYEEEE. The V end was cut by 0 bases, the J end by 5 bases, with 12 bases between. The CDR3 runs 14 residues. CDR3 nucleotides: TGTGCCAGCAGCTTGGGCGGACAGCTAAACGAGCAGTACTTC. Amino acids: CASSLGGQLNEQYF.

This clonotype was recorded at least ten times. CDR3 in DNA: TGTGCCAGCAGCTTAACACAAGGTGATAGTGAAGCTTTCTTT. Amino acids: CASSLTQGDSEAFF. V and J are TRBV7-2 and TRBJ1-1; D is uncertain. The CDR3 is 14 amino acids. The V and J ends lost 2 bases and 7 bases respectively, with 14 bases between them. Germline V lookup: CDR1 SGHTA, CDR2 FQGNSA.

The rearrangement links TRBV5-1 to TRBJ2-5; D may match TRBD1 or TRBD2 (5 bases each). The CDR3 contains 13 residues. Germline values: CDR1 SGHRS, CDR2 YFSETQ. V gave up 4 bases and J gave up 5 bases, with 12 bases separating them. The CDR3 sequence is CASSPDEGETQYF. The DNA for the CDR3 is TGCGCCAGCAGCCCGGACGAGGGGGAGACCCAGTACTTC. The full variable domain, its missing parts supplied by reference TRBV5-1 and TRBJ2-5, is KAGVTQTPRYLIKTRGQQVTLSCSPISGHRSVSWYQQTPGQGLQFLFEYFSETQRNKGNFPGRFSGRQFSNSRSEMNVSTLELGDSALYLCASSPDEGETQYFGPGTRLLVL.

The gene calls are TRBV20-1 and TRBJ1-5; D might be TRBD1 (5 bases). This CDR3 is 13 amino acids long. Germline V gene data show CDR1 as DFQATT and CDR2 as SNEGSKA (reference sequence). Trimming pared 3 bases from V and 5 bases from J, leaving 11 bases between. CDR3 region: CSASREGYQPQHF. CDR3 DNA sequence: TGCAGTGCTAGCAGGGAGGGGTATCAGCCCCAGCATTTT.

With regard to this clonotype: One end of the junction fails to match germline, which may point to a read error. V usage is TRBV10-3 and J usage is TRBJ1-5; D gene uncertain. Germline V CDR1 and CDR2: ENHRY, SYGVKD. CDR3 length: 15 amino acids. DNA for the CDR3: TGTGCCATCAGTGAGTCGCTAGCTAGCGATCAGCCCCAGCATTTT. Translation: CAISESLASDQPQHF.

This clonotype was counted between two and nine times. V usage is TRBV11-2 and J usage is TRBJ2-3; TRBD2 matches 14 bases. There are 17 residues in the CDR3. V dropped 3 bases and J dropped 7; count of bases not matched to a gene: 9. In germline, CDR1 is SGHAT, CDR2 FQNNGV. Here the CDR3 DNA reads TGTGCCAGCAGCTTCTCCCGACTAGCGGGGGGGCTGTATACGCAGTATTTT. Protein sequence: CASSFSRLAGGLYTQYF.

The J gene is TRBJ2-3, the V gene TRBV5-1, with 8 bases aligning to TRBD2. CDR3 size: 15 residues. Trimming took 4 bases from V and 6 from J; bases not matched to a gene: 10. Germline V gene lookup returns CDR1 SGHRS and CDR2 YFSETQ. CDR3 sequence reads: CASSPRGGGIDTQYF. The CDR3 DNA is TGCGCCAGCAGCCCCCGTGGCGGGGGGATCGATACGCAGTATTTT.

This clonotype has just a few counts. The chain combines TRBV7-2 with TRBJ1-2, with D maybe TRBD1 (5 bases). Germline CDR1 and CDR2: SGHTA and FQGNSA. There are 13 residues in the CDR3. Trimming stripped 4 bases from V and 5 bases from J, with 11 bases between. CDR3 nucleotide sequence: TGTGCCAGCAGCTGGGGCCTTAAGTATGGCTACACCTTC. It yields the protein CASSWGLKYGYTF. The full variable domain, with the rest looked up from reference TRBV7-2 and TRBJ1-2, is GAGVSQSPSNKVTEKGKDVELRCDPISGHTALYWYRQSLGQGLEFLIYFQGNSAPDKSGLPSDRFSAERTGGSVSTLTIQRTQQEDSAVYLCASSWGLKYGYTFGSGTRLTVV.

The V call is TRBV11-2, the J call TRBJ2-2; D might be TRBD1 (6 bases). The ends were cut back, 1 base at V and 3 bases at J, with 9 bases in the middle. Germline lookup yields CDR1 SGHAT and CDR2 FQNNGV. CDR3 size: 15 residues. CDR3 loop: CASSLAGQHTGELFF. In nucleotides, the CDR3 is TGTGCCAGCAGCTTAGCCGGACAGCACACCGGGGAGCTGTTTTTT.

This clonotype was seen many times. The rearrangement uses TRBV25-1 and TRBJ2-7, with 7 bases fitting TRBD2. J was trimmed by 4 bases and V by 3 bases; bases with no gene match: 9. The CDR3 length is 15 residues. CDR1 is MGHDK and CDR2 is SYGVNS in the germline V gene. The CDR3 spells CASSESPGRGYEQYF. CDR3 nucleotide sequence: TGTGCCAGCAGTGAGTCACCAGGGAGGGGTTACGAGCAGTACTTC.

V is TRBV5-5 and J is TRBJ2-5; D tentatively fits TRBD1 or TRBD2 (6 bases each). Germline V lookup: CDR1 SGHKS, CDR2 YYEKEE (reference sequence). This CDR3 contains 14 residues. V lost 1 base and J lost 5, with 12 bases in between. CDR3 loop: CASSLPGAGETQYF. The CDR3 DNA reads as TGTGCCAGCAGCTTGCCGGGGGCCGGCGAGACCCAGTACTTC. Variable domain in full (rest from reference TRBV5-5 and TRBJ2-5): DAGVTQSPTHLIKTRGQQVTLRCSPISGHKSVSWYQQVLGQGPQFIFQYYEKEERGRGNFPDRFSARQFPNYSSELNVNALLLGDSALYLCASSLPGAGETQYFGPGTRLLVL.

This clonotype was seen repeatedly, ten times or more. V gene TRBV28 combines with J gene TRBJ2-7, with 8 bases lining up with TRBD1. CDR1 MDHEN and CDR2 SYDVKM come from the germline V gene. V was pared by 3 bases and J by 5 bases, with 3 bases of the junction left unmatched. This CDR3 is 13 amino acids long. CDR3 sequence (DNA): TGTGCCAGCAGTTTTGACAGGGGCCACGAGCAGTACGTC. This gives the protein CASSFDRGHEQYV.

This clonotype showed up just a few times. The junction and the germline gene differ at one end; a read error may be behind it. This chain joins TRBV7-2 and TRBJ2-3, with TRBD2 identical over 9 bases. The CDR3 contains 14 residues. Germline V gives CDR1 SGHTA, CDR2 FQGNSA. The CDR3 spells CASSLAGLTDTQYF. CDR3 bases: TGTGCCAGCAGCCTAGCGGGGCTTACAGATACGCAGTATTTT.